Presented here are 20 T cell receptor beta chains from one specimen sequenced in a study of shared clonotypes between healthy human individuals (dated by TCRdb to 2020 to 2021). Library construction relied on the immunoSEQ multiplex PCR assay. The immuneACCESS repertoire file appears here via TCRdb, limited to in-frame rearrangements. These files lack a portion of the clones; in checked studies, under half of the deficit traces to unresolved V genes, and the cause of the others is not known. A total of approximately 2.5 million clones appear in this sample, over 85% of them only once. The ten largest make up approximately 0.37% of the sample. The sample taken for sequencing was naive CD4+ T cells from PBMCs. The cell subset or site label here, explained by the study, means: CD45RA+ positively selected. The receptors here all came from a man aged 18-30 years in good health. Some clones in this sample may be carry-over from other donors' samples.

This chain links TRBV7-9 with TRBJ1-1; no clear D gene. Trimming took off 2 bases at V and 5 bases at J, with 9 bases between the two ends. CDR3 length equals 13 residues. The germline V gene encodes CDR1 SEHNR and CDR2 FQNEAQ (reference sequence). The CDR3: CASSLSAPTEAFF. The DNA for the CDR3 is TGTGCCAGCAGCTTATCCGCGCCGACTGAAGCTTTCTTT.

The rearrangement uses TRBV25-1 and TRBJ2-5; possibly TRBD1 or TRBD2 for D (5 bases each). Germline V CDR1 and CDR2: MGHDK, SYGVNS. V lost 8 bases and J 9 bases, leaving 25 bases between the germline ends. CDR3 length: 15 residues. CDR3 sequence: CASGGPGVDRSAQYF. CDR3 DNA sequence: TGTGCCAGCGGGGGACCAGGAGTCGACCGTTCGGCCCAGTACTTC. The whole variable domain, remainder taken from reference TRBV25-1 and TRBJ2-5, is EADIYQTPRYLVIGTGKKITLECSQTMGHDKMYWYQQDPGMELHLIHYSYGVNSTEKGDLSSESTVSRIRTEHFPLTLESARPSHTSQYLCASGGPGVDRSAQYFGPGTRLLVL.

The genes are TRBV7-9 and TRBJ1-1; the D gene is possibly TRBD1 (5 bases). Germline CDR1 is SEHNR and CDR2 is FQNEAQ (reference sequence). V lost 4 bases and J lost 1, with 16 bases in between. The CDR3 runs 16 residues. CDR3 in DNA: TGTGCCAGCAGCTACGAAGGGGTACGGGGGAACACTGAAGCTTTCTTT. Protein product: CASSYEGVRGNTEAFF.

The CDR3 DNA reads TGCGCCAGCAGCTTTCTAGCGGGAGGTACAGGGGCCCAGTACTTC. Its protein product is CASSFLAGGTGAQYF. The chain joins TRBV5-1 to TRBJ2-5; 11 positions agree with TRBD2. This CDR3 spans 15 amino acids. V trimming: 2 bases; J trimming: 9 bases; junction bases outside the gene matches: 9. The germline CDR1 and CDR2 sequences are SGHRS and YFSETQ.

V and J are TRBV6-5 and TRBJ2-2; the D gene could be TRBD1 or TRBD2 (5 bases each). Trimming took 6 bases from V and 0 from J, leaving 11 bases between them. This CDR3 region has 15 residues. CDR1 and CDR2 (germline): MNHEY, SVGAGI. The CDR3 DNA reads as TGTGCCAGCAGGAGGGACGGCGCGAACACCGGGGAGCTGTTTTTT. Translating it yields CASRRDGANTGELFF.

The chain carries TRBV19 and TRBJ2-2; no reliable D call. Germline-derived CDR1 and CDR2 are LNHDA and SQIVND (reference sequence). Trimming removed 5 bases from V and 1 base from J, with 8 bases in between. The CDR3 is 14 residues long. The CDR3 DNA is TGTGCCAGTAGTTGGTCCTGGAACACCGGGGAGCTGTTTTTT. It specifies CASSWSWNTGELFF.

The rearrangement links TRBV5-1 to TRBJ2-1, with D possibly matching TRBD2 (6 bases). The CDR3 sequence is 15 residues long. CDR1 and CDR2 from the germline V gene are SGHRS and YFSETQ. Trimming pared 0 bases from V and 9 bases from J, leaving 16 bases between. The CDR3 DNA follows: TGCGCCAGCAGCTTGGCGGCTAGCGTTCTCAGTGAGCAGTTCTTC. Its translation: CASSLAASVLSEQFF.

The gene calls are TRBV28 and TRBJ1-5; D is unclear. V was clipped by 0 bases and J by 7 bases, with 16 bases between them. The CDR3 totals 16 residues. Germline loops: CDR1 MDHEN, CDR2 SYDVKM. CDR3 amino acids: CASSLWEQRFRQPQHF. CDR3 DNA: TGTGCCAGCAGTTTATGGGAACAGCGTTTCAGGCAGCCCCAGCATTTT.

This chain connects TRBV19 to TRBJ1-1; D gene unclear. The CDR3 is made up of 17 amino acids. Germline lookup yields CDR1 LNHDA and CDR2 SQIVND (reference sequence). V was shortened by 2 bases and J by 0 bases, with 16 bases between the two germline ends. CDR3 residues: CASSISSATFMNTEAFF. The CDR3 DNA follows: TGTGCCAGTAGTATATCGAGCGCGACTTTTATGAACACTGAAGCTTTCTTT.

The V call is TRBV7-2, the J call TRBJ2-7; D remains ambiguous. The V end was cut by 5 bases, the J end by 7 bases, with 15 bases between. CDR1 is SGHTA and CDR2 is FQGNSA in the germline V gene. This CDR3 contains 13 residues. Here the CDR3 DNA reads TGTGCCAGCAGCCGAAATAGGATCGGTGAGCAGTACTTC. Its protein product is CASSRNRIGEQYF.

The V call is TRBV7-3, the J call TRBJ2-1, with a tentative D call TRBD2 (8 bases). This CDR3 comprises 15 residues. V was trimmed by 5 bases and J by 10 bases, leaving 21 bases between them. CDR1 is SGHTA, CDR2 FQGTGA, per germline. This CDR3 is CASSPHSGAGGEQFF. The CDR3 DNA reads TGTGCCAGCAGCCCCCATAGCGGGGCAGGGGGGGAGCAGTTCTTC.

This chain uses TRBV7-2 with TRBJ1-3; weak D call: TRBD1 (6 bases). V lost 1 base, J lost 3 bases, and 10 bases lay in between. The CDR3 runs 15 residues. Per germline, CDR1 SGHTA and CDR2 FQGNSA. CDR3 protein: CASSLGGADGNTIYF. CDR3 coding DNA: TGTGCCAGCAGCTTAGGGGGGGCTGATGGAAACACCATATATTTT.

As DNA, the CDR3 is TGTGCCAGCAGTGTGGGGGCGCAAACCGGGGAGCTGTTTTTT. The encoded protein is CASSVGAQTGELFF. The chain uses TRBV6-4 and TRBJ2-2; weak D call: TRBD1 (6 bases). In germline, CDR1 is MRHNA, CDR2 SNTAGT. The CDR3 totals 14 residues. V was cut by 4 bases and J by 5 bases, with 11 bases left in between.

This sequence joins TRBV7-2 and TRBJ2-1; D remains unclear. The CDR3 has 13 amino acids. Germline-derived CDR1 and CDR2 are SGHTA and FQGNSA. V was shortened by 5 bases and J by 9 bases, with 14 bases between the two germline ends. CDR3 bases: TGTGCCAGCAGCCCAGGTCACTTCGGTGAGCAGTTCTTC. Translated, it gives CASSPGHFGEQFF.

The chain joins TRBV5-1 to TRBJ2-3; 8 positions match TRBD1. Per the germline V gene, CDR1 is SGHRS and CDR2 is YFSETQ. The CDR3 is 15 amino acids. J was trimmed by 4 bases and V by 4 bases; bases with no gene match: 8. CDR3 in amino acids: CASSRTGTWADTQYF. The CDR3 DNA sequence: TGCGCCAGCAGCCGGACAGGGACCTGGGCAGATACGCAGTATTTT.

CDR3 protein: CASSLSTREFGEQFF. The CDR3 DNA follows: TGCGCCAGCAGCTTGTCGACTAGGGAGTTTGGTGAGCAGTTCTTC. The rearrangement uses TRBV5-1 and TRBJ2-1; perhaps TRBD2 as D (6 bases). The CDR3 contains 15 residues. The V end was cut by 1 base, the J end by 9 bases, with 17 bases between. The germline V gene has CDR1 SGHRS and CDR2 YFSETQ.

V and J are TRBV6-8 and TRBJ1-2; D is possibly TRBD1 (6 bases). Germline V gene sequence: CDR1 MNHGY, CDR2 SAAAGT. V dropped 2 bases and J dropped 4 bases, with 8 bases sitting between them. The CDR3 is made up of 13 amino acids. This CDR3 is CASSYPDSYGYTF. CDR3 bases: TGTGCCAGCAGTTACCCGGACAGCTATGGCTACACCTTC.

This chain joins TRBV5-1 and TRBJ2-7, with D perhaps TRBD1 (6 bases). The CDR3 has 15 amino acids. Germline loops: CDR1 SGHRS, CDR2 YFSETQ. Between the trimmed V and J ends, which lost 4 bases and 3 bases, there was a span of 17 bases. CDR3 residues: CASSPAQGNIYEQYF. In DNA, the CDR3 is TGCGCCAGCAGCCCGGCGCAGGGGAATATCTACGAGCAGTACTTC.

In its sample, this clone was seen once. Here the CDR3 reads CASNTLTSGAMYTQYF. The CDR3 nucleotides are TGTGCCAGCAACACCCTTACTAGCGGGGCCATGTATACGCAGTATTTT. The chain couples TRBV28 to TRBJ2-3, with 10 positions matching TRBD2. Germline V lookup: CDR1 MDHEN, CDR2 SYDVKM. J was trimmed by 7 bases and V by 7 bases; bases with no gene match: 14. The CDR3 loop spans 16 amino acids.

This chain connects TRBV7-9 to TRBJ2-5, with D unclear. TRBJ2-7 explains the end of the DNA better; the J call may be wrong. The CDR3 has 14 residues. Germline V gene data show CDR1 as SEHNR and CDR2 as FQNEAQ (reference sequence). CDR3 DNA sequence: TGTGCCAGCAGCTTCGATGGCAGCCTTTACGAGCAGTACTTC. Protein: CASSFDGSLYEQYF.